This entry features one TCR beta chain sequence. The data derive from a study of blood T cell repertoires in COVID-19. Study details: Both acute and convalescent COVID-19 samples were obtained from the United States, Italy and Spain. From T cells, B-cell-depleted T cells, or PBMCs came the material, which was cDNA or gDNA.

Seattle's cohort entered during active infection and was followed longitudinally. Original data processing: Reference gene primers were amplified, and this amplification served to estimate nucleated cell counts. The table came from immunoSEQ multiplex PCR; TCRdb's copy has only in-frame clones and leaves some out. D and trimming were read from the DNA, whereas the V and J calls and clone size are those reported in that table. This sample has 210,000 or so clones, with 65% to 90% found just once. CDR3 length: 15 residues. Germline values: CDR1 SGHNT, CDR2 YENEEA. J gave up 2 bases and V 5 bases, and 9 bases lay outside the gene matches.

The sequenced sample was peripheral blood. The TCR comes from a middle-aged man with COVID-19, enrolled during active disease. V and J are TRBV11-3 and TRBJ2-7, with TRBD1 matching 7 bases. This CDR3 is CASSAQNRGPYEQYF. The DNA of the CDR3 is TGTGCCAGCAGCGCGCAAAACAGGGGACCCTACGAGCAGTACTTC.